The 16 T cell receptor beta chains below were found in one sample sequenced in a study of preoperative IRX-2 immunotherapy in early breast cancer. Described treatment: preoperative locoregional IRX-2 cytokine immunotherapy. Data came from immunoSEQ multiplex PCR; TCRdb stores just in-frame clones and leaves some out. The table has roughly 5,300 clones, around 73% seen once. The material sequenced was tumor tissue, taken before IRX-2 immunotherapy. Receptor source: a human donor with breast cancer.

The V and J genes are TRBV6-7 and TRBJ1-5; D is perhaps TRBD1 (5 bases). TRBV6-7 falls under the ORF class, with uncertain function. V was shortened by 4 bases and J by 0 bases, with 16 bases between the two germline ends. The CDR3 runs 17 residues. DNA for the CDR3: TGTGCCAGCAGTTGGGACGGAACCGATGTTAGCAATCAGCCCCAGCATTTT. This codes for CASSWDGTDVSNQPQHF.

J is TRBJ1-5 and V is TRBV11-3; 9 bases fit TRBD1. The V gene end was trimmed by 3 bases and the J gene end by 3 bases; junction bases not matched to a gene: 3. CDR1 and CDR2 (germline): SGHNT, YENEEA. The length of the CDR3 is 15 residues. The CDR3 sequence is CASSLGQGTNQPQHF. As DNA, the CDR3 is TGTGCCAGCAGCTTGGGACAGGGCACCAATCAGCCCCAGCATTTT.

The chain is built from TRBV7-1 and TRBJ2-3; 9 nucleotides line up with TRBD2. TRBV7-1 is an ORF, with its function uncertain. The V and J ends lost 5 bases and 4 bases, in that order; junction bases with no gene match: 10. This CDR3 region has 16 residues. This CDR3 is CASSPYTAGGPDTQYF. For the CDR3, the DNA is TGTGCCAGCAGCCCATATACAGCGGGAGGACCAGATACGCAGTATTTT.

The chain uses TRBV6-8 and TRBJ2-2; D gene ambiguous. The V end lost 0 bases, the J end lost 12 bases, and 14 bases lay between the germline ends. Germline loops: CDR1 MNHGY, CDR2 SAAAGT. The CDR3 is 14 residues long. Here the CDR3 reads CASSYSGRPEKLFF. The CDR3 DNA sequence: TGTGCCAGCAGTTACTCGGGCAGGCCGGAAAAGCTGTTTTTT.

V and J are TRBV28 and TRBJ2-5, with 10 bases identical to TRBD2. CDR3 length: 16 residues. Germline CDR1 is MDHEN and CDR2 is SYDVKM. The junction had 4 bases not matched to a gene; V was cut back by 1 base and J by 2 bases. The CDR3 reads CASSLSPSGGQETQYF. In nucleotides, the CDR3 is TGTGCCAGCAGTTTATCCCCTAGCGGGGGACAAGAGACCCAGTACTTC. The full variable domain, rest sourced from reference TRBV28 and TRBJ2-5, is DVKVTQSSRYLVKRTGEKVFLECVQDMDHENMFWYRQDPGLGLRLIYFSYDVKMKEKGDIPEGYSVSREKKERFSLILESASTNQTSMYLCASSLSPSGGQETQYFGPGTRLLVL.

The chain has TRBV19 and TRBJ2-2; tentatively, D is TRBD2 (5 bases). The germline gives CDR1 LNHDA, CDR2 SQIVND (reference sequence). Between the trimmed V and J ends, which lost 7 bases and 3 bases, there was a span of 12 bases. CDR3 size: 14 residues. The CDR3 coding sequence is TGTGCCAGTACCGTAGACTATTACACCGGGGAGCTGTTTTTT. Its protein is CASTVDYYTGELFF.

The chain couples TRBV6-8 to TRBJ2-7, with TRBD2 matching 11 bases. Looked up from germline, CDR1 is MNHGY and CDR2 is SAAAGT. The CDR3 is 20 residues long. J was trimmed by 0 bases and V by 4 bases; bases with no gene match: 17. CDR3 in DNA: TGTGCCAGCAGTTCCAGTCGTATTGAACTAGCGGGGGTGAACTCCTACGAGCAGTACTTC. Protein product: CASSSSRIELAGVNSYEQYF.

The gene calls are TRBV5-1 and TRBJ2-7; D might be TRBD1 or TRBD2, each matching 5 bases. This CDR3 comprises 14 residues. The germline gives CDR1 SGHRS, CDR2 YFSETQ. Trimming stripped 4 bases from V and 8 bases from J, with 19 bases between. In nucleotides, the CDR3 is TGCGCCAGCAGCCCCGGGGTCGGGACCGAGAAGCAGTACTTC. Encoded protein: CASSPGVGTEKQYF.

The chain combines TRBV12-5 with TRBJ2-7, with 7 bases that match TRBD2. Germline CDR1 is LGHNT and CDR2 is FRNRAP. The V segment lost 1 base and the J segment 3 bases; nucleotides outside the gene matches: 9. This CDR3 is built from 16 residues. For the CDR3, the DNA is TGTGCTAGTGGTTTGGGCCTCCTAGCGGACCTCTACGAGCAGTACTTC. Amino acid sequence: CASGLGLLADLYEQYF.

This sequence joins TRBV5-1 and TRBJ2-3, with TRBD2 identical over 8 bases. CDR3 length: 15 residues. Germline V gene lookup returns CDR1 SGHRS and CDR2 YFSETQ. The V segment lost 4 bases and the J segment 3 bases; nucleotides outside the gene matches: 7. The CDR3, as DNA: TGCGCCAGCAGCCCAACCTCGGGGGGGACAGATACGCAGTATTTT. It specifies CASSPTSGGTDTQYF. The full variable domain, in which reference TRBV5-1 and TRBJ2-3 provide the parts outside the CDR3, is KAGVTQTPRYLIKTRGQQVTLSCSPISGHRSVSWYQQTPGQGLQFLFEYFSETQRNKGNFPGRFSGRQFSNSRSEMNVSTLELGDSALYLCASSPTSGGTDTQYFGPGTRLTVL.

This clone was detected only a few times. The chain links TRBV23-1 to TRBJ1-1; D is possibly TRBD1 (6 bases). TRBV23-1 is an ORF for which the function is uncertain. The length of the CDR3 is 13 residues. V lost 8 bases to trimming and J lost 2 bases, with 12 bases between them. The CDR3 loop is CASGRGANTEAFF. CDR3 nucleotides: TGCGCCAGCGGACGGGGGGCTAACACTGAAGCTTTCTTT.

As concerns this clone: One junction end disagrees with the germline gene, perhaps due to a read error. The chain is built from TRBV6-8 and TRBJ1-2; D call uncertain. The V gene's germline CDR1 is MNHGY and CDR2 SAAAGT. The CDR3 extends over 15 amino acids. CDR3 DNA sequence: TGTGCCAGCAGTGACTCGAATGTTGGAGTGGGTGGCTACACCTTC. Translated: CASSDSNVGVGGYTF.

J is TRBJ1-2 and V is TRBV19; TRBD1 agrees at 9 bases. In germline, CDR1 is LNHDA, CDR2 SQIVND (reference sequence). This CDR3 has 15 residues. Germline trimming cut 7 bases from V and 5 bases from J; bases unmatched to any gene: 11. The CDR3 spells CASNKPGTGSYGYTF. For the CDR3, the DNA is TGTGCCAGTAACAAACCCGGGACAGGGAGTTATGGCTACACCTTC.

This clone has just a few counts. The chain is built from TRBV6-1 and TRBJ1-5; no clear D gene. This CDR3 comprises 16 residues. Germline V gives CDR1 MNHNS, CDR2 SASEGT. V shed 1 base and J shed 3 bases, with 13 bases lying between them. The CDR3 loop reads CASSEEEASYNQPQHF. CDR3 in DNA: TGTGCCAGCAGTGAAGAAGAGGCGTCCTACAATCAGCCCCAGCATTTT.

CDR3 DNA sequence: TGTGCCAGCAGCTCGGACAGGATCTACACTGAAGCTTTCTTT. Encoded protein: CASSSDRIYTEAFF. V gene TRBV7-8 combines with J gene TRBJ1-1, with TRBD1 identical over 7 bases. Germline V gene lookup returns CDR1 SGHVS and CDR2 FQNEAQ. The CDR3 length is 14 residues. Germline trimming cut 4 bases from V and 3 bases from J; bases unmatched to any gene: 5.

The chain has TRBV19 and TRBJ1-1; 9 bases line up with TRBD1. Per the germline V gene, CDR1 is LNHDA and CDR2 is SQIVND (reference sequence). The CDR3 extends over 16 amino acids. V shed 1 base and J 6 bases; nucleotides not matched to a gene: 9. This CDR3 is CASSIGGTGRRAEAFF. In nucleotides, the CDR3 is TGTGCCAGTAGTATAGGCGGGACAGGGAGAAGAGCTGAAGCTTTCTTT.